This record covers a single TCR beta chain. This record belongs to a study of blood T cell repertoires in COVID-19. Turning to the study itself: COVID-19 samples, acute and convalescent, were from the United States, Italy and Spain. Nucleic acid was either cDNA or gDNA, and it came from T cells, B-cell-depleted T cells, or PBMCs.

Original processing notes: It was from reference gene primer amplification that nucleated cell counts were estimated. The table came from immunoSEQ multiplex PCR; TCRdb's copy has only in-frame clones and leaves some out. D and trimming were read from the DNA, whereas the V and J calls and clone size are those reported in that table. The repertoire holds some 200,000 clones, roughly 80% seen once, with under 11% in the top ten. Input material: peripheral blood. The clonotype was recovered from an elderly woman with acute or convalescent COVID-19.

CDR3 in amino acids: CASSPNIDRRGSTEAFF. Here the CDR3 DNA reads TGTGCCAGCAGTCCGAACATCGACCGGCGGGGCTCCACTGAAGCTTTCTTT. The chain links TRBV6-6 to TRBJ1-1; possible D gene TRBD1, 5 bases. This CDR3 has 17 residues. Germline CDR1 MNHNY, CDR2 SVGAGI (reference sequence). V was clipped by 5 bases and J by 4 bases, with 23 bases between them.